What follows are 17 T cell receptor beta chains derived from one specimen sequenced in a study of cytomegalovirus exposure and HLA in healthy donors. The study ran its PCR with 60 Vbeta and 13 Jbeta primers. Assay: immunoSEQ multiplex PCR; the TCRdb copy retains only in-frame clones and omits some. This sample yields about 130,000 clones, of which around 73% are seen a single time; roughly 1.2% belongs to the top ten. Material for sequencing was PBMCs. The source of these receptors is a man over 45 in good health and CMV-seronegative.

This clone was seen just once. V usage is TRBV7-3 and J usage is TRBJ1-3; D unclear. Germline V gives CDR1 SGHTA, CDR2 FQGTGA. This CDR3 comprises 13 residues. Trimming left V 5 bases short and J 2 bases short, with 7 bases between. In DNA, the CDR3 is TGTGCCAGCAGCCCAGGCACTGGAAACACCATATATTTT. Amino acids: CASSPGTGNTIYF. Full variable domain (missing parts from reference TRBV7-3 and TRBJ1-3): GAGVSQTPSNKVTEKGKYVELRCDPISGHTALYWYRQSLGQGPEFLIYFQGTGAADDSGLPNDRFFAVRPEGSVSTLKIQRTERGDSAVYLCASSPGTGNTIYFGEGSWLTVV.

The chain links TRBV28 to TRBJ2-1, with TRBD2 as a possible D gene (6 bases). Germline V gives CDR1 MDHEN, CDR2 SYDVKM. The CDR3 loop spans 13 amino acids. V lost 5 bases, J lost 8 bases, and 13 bases lay in between. The CDR3 sequence: CASSTPTRDEQFF. DNA for the CDR3: TGTGCCAGCAGTACCCCGACTAGGGATGAGCAGTTCTTC.

V is TRBV19 and J is TRBJ2-3; D unresolved. The V end was cut by 0 bases, the J end by 6 bases, with 10 bases between. The CDR3 length is 14 residues. In germline, CDR1 is LNHDA, CDR2 SQIVND (reference sequence). In DNA, the CDR3 is TGTGCCAGTAGTATAGATCTAGACCCCGATACGCAGTATTTT. This codes for CASSIDLDPDTQYF.

The V and J genes are TRBV30 and TRBJ1-2; no clear D gene. Trimming left V 4 bases short and J 4 bases short, with 19 bases between. Germline CDR1 reads GTSNPN; CDR2 reads SVGIG (reference sequence). The CDR3 is 15 residues long. As DNA, the CDR3 is TGTGCCTGGATATCCGAGCGGAGGGCTGGCTATGGCTACACCTTC. Translated, it gives CAWISERRAGYGYTF.

The CDR3 sequence: CSAATSEPGDIAKNIQYF. The CDR3 nucleotides read TGCAGCGCAGCTACTAGCGAACCAGGGGATATAGCCAAAAACATTCAGTACTTC. The rearrangement links TRBV29-1 to TRBJ2-4; D is possibly TRBD2 (7 bases). This CDR3 is 18 amino acids long. Trimming left V 7 bases short and J 0 bases short, with 25 bases between. Germline V gene sequence: CDR1 SQVTM, CDR2 ANQGSEA.

The chain couples TRBV6-1 to TRBJ1-1; D is perhaps TRBD1 (6 bases). The germline V and J ends were trimmed by 2 bases and 5 bases, with 15 bases remaining between them. Germline V lookup: CDR1 MNHNS, CDR2 SASEGT. This CDR3 spans 15 amino acids. CDR3 DNA: TGTGCCAGCAGTGAACGGGGTAGGGGGTTGACTGAAGCTTTCTTT. Translation gives CASSERGRGLTEAFF.

This CDR3 is CSVGDRGYNEQFF. Here the CDR3 DNA reads TGCAGCGTCGGGGACAGGGGCTACAATGAGCAGTTCTTC. The chain joins TRBV29-1 to TRBJ2-1; TRBD1 aligns across 10 bases. Germline CDR1 is SQVTM and CDR2 is ANQGSEA. The CDR3 is 13 residues long. V gave up 6 bases and J gave up 3 bases; unmatched junction bases: 2.

V and J are TRBV5-4 and TRBJ1-5, with a weak D call TRBD1 (5 bases). Germline CDR1 reads SGHNT; CDR2 reads YYREEE (reference sequence). Trimming left V 0 bases short and J 2 bases short, with 12 bases between. This CDR3 has 16 amino acids. The CDR3 DNA follows: TGTGCCAGCAGCTTGGGAGGTTTGACAGGCAATCAGCCCCAGCATTTT. This codes for CASSLGGLTGNQPQHF.

This clone turned up a few times. The rearrangement joins TRBV5-5 to TRBJ2-1, with D possibly matching TRBD2 (5 bases). V was trimmed by 2 bases and J by 8 bases, leaving 14 bases between them. The CDR3 length is 14 residues. CDR1 is SGHKS and CDR2 is YYEKEE in the germline V gene (reference sequence). The CDR3 coding sequence is TGTGCCAGCAGCTTAGGACTCATAAACCATGAGCAGTTCTTC. It specifies CASSLGLINHEQFF.

The chain employs TRBV19 and TRBJ2-7; 10 nucleotides align to TRBD2. This CDR3 has 14 amino acids. Germline loops: CDR1 LNHDA, CDR2 SQIVND (reference sequence). Trimming at V came to 6 bases and at J to 6 bases, leaving 8 bases not matched to a gene. Here the CDR3 reads CASSLAGVISEQYF. The CDR3 DNA follows: TGTGCCAGTAGCCTAGCGGGAGTCATTTCCGAGCAGTACTTC.

To note about this clone: A read error may account for a junction end that differs from germline. The chain recombines TRBV7-9 with TRBJ2-7, with unresolved D. CDR1 is SEHNR, CDR2 FQNEAQ, per germline (reference sequence). This CDR3 is 12 amino acids long. In DNA, the CDR3 is TGTTCCAGCAGCCTACAAGGCGGCGAGCAGTACTTC. Its protein product is CSSSLQGGEQYF. The entire variable domain, with the rest obtained from reference TRBV7-9 and TRBJ2-7, is as follows: DTGVSQNPRHKITKRGQNVTFRCDPISEHNRLYWYRQTLGQGPEFLTYFQNEAQLEKSRLLSDRFSAERPKGSFSTLEIQRTEQGDSAMYLCSSSLQGGEQYFGPGTRLTVT.

The J gene is TRBJ2-7, the V gene TRBV5-4, with TRBD2 matching over 7 bases. The CDR3 contains 15 residues. The junction had 3 bases not matched to a gene; V was cut back by 0 bases and J by 0 bases. Germline V gene data show CDR1 as SGHNT and CDR2 as YYREEE (reference sequence). CDR3 residues: CASSLGGGSSYEQYF. The CDR3 DNA reads as TGTGCCAGCAGCTTGGGCGGGGGAAGCTCCTACGAGCAGTACTTC. Complete variable domain (other parts from reference TRBV5-4 and TRBJ2-7): ETGVTQSPTHLIKTRGQQVTLRCSSQSGHNTVSWYQQALGQGPQFIFQYYREEENGRGNFPPRFSGLQFPNYSSELNVNALELDDSALYLCASSLGGGSSYEQYFGPGTRLTVT.

This rearrangement joins TRBV19 to TRBJ1-1, with D maybe TRBD1 (5 bases). The CDR3 covers 15 residues. Germline loops: CDR1 LNHDA, CDR2 SQIVND (reference sequence). V was clipped by 5 bases and J by 0 bases, with 13 bases between them. The CDR3 DNA is TGTGCCAGTAGTTCCCGGGGGGGACTGAACACTGAAGCTTTCTTT. Translation: CASSSRGGLNTEAFF. Complete variable domain (other parts from reference TRBV19 and TRBJ1-1): DGGITQSPKYLFRKEGQNVTLSCEQNLNHDAMYWYRQDPGQGLRLIYYSQIVNDFQKGDIAEGYSVSREKKESFPLTVTSAQKNPTAFYLCASSSRGGLNTEAFFGQGTRLTVV.

In this sample, this clone turned up once. The CDR3 sequence is CAISESLVGRDTQPQHF. The CDR3 DNA follows: TGTGCCATCAGTGAGTCATTGGTGGGCAGGGATACTCAGCCCCAGCATTTT. The chain uses TRBV10-3 and TRBJ1-5, with D possibly TRBD1 on 5 matching bases. The CDR3 runs 17 residues. CDR1 and CDR2 from the germline V gene are ENHRY and SYGVKD. The V end was cut by 0 bases, the J end by 6 bases, with 18 bases between.

This clone was seen a single time. The V call is TRBV5-1, the J call TRBJ2-7, with 7 nucleotides matching TRBD2. Trimming at V came to 3 bases and at J to 5 bases, leaving 8 bases not matched to a gene. CDR1 and CDR2 from the germline V gene are SGHRS and YFSETQ. There are 14 residues in the CDR3. CDR3 nucleotide sequence: TGCGCCAGCAGCTCGCTCCGGGACTACGACGAGCAGTACTTC. Amino acids: CASSSLRDYDEQYF.

The rearrangement uses TRBV18 and TRBJ1-4; TRBD1 agrees at 9 bases. The CDR3 extends over 16 amino acids. J lost 8 bases, V lost 3 bases, and 10 bases had no gene match. The germline CDR1 and CDR2 sequences are KGHSH and LQKENI. The CDR3 DNA sequence: TGTGCCAGCTCACCGATTACCGGGACAGGGAGGGAAAAACTGTTTTTT. As protein: CASSPITGTGREKLFF.

This chain uses TRBV19 with TRBJ2-2; 7 nucleotides line up with TRBD2. Trimming cost V 5 bases and J 6 bases; bases outside gene matches: 0. Germline V gene data show CDR1 as LNHDA and CDR2 as SQIVND (reference sequence). CDR3 length: 12 residues. Here the CDR3 reads CASSGRAGELFF. In DNA form, the CDR3 reads TGTGCCAGTAGTGGGAGGGCCGGGGAGCTGTTTTTT. Variable domain in full (rest from reference TRBV19 and TRBJ2-2): DGGITQSPKYLFRKEGQNVTLSCEQNLNHDAMYWYRQDPGQGLRLIYYSQIVNDFQKGDIAEGYSVSREKKESFPLTVTSAQKNPTAFYLCASSGRAGELFFGEGSRLTVL.